The 17 T cell receptor beta chains below all came from one sample that was sequenced in a study of T-cell reconstitution after alpha-beta-depleted transplantation in children (dated by TCRdb to about 2016). Receptor libraries were prepared by PCR. Instrument on record: Illumina HiSeq 2500. TCR libraries were prepared with molecular barcoding, using unique molecular identifiers to normalize TCRbeta repertoire quantification. TCRdb's own reprocessing of the public reads used fastp at Q25 and MiXCR and kept productive beta chains. Each record represents a unique CDR3 protein, reported with the most common genes and DNA among its rows. This sample has 330,000 or so distinct CDR3 sequences in its table, and about 9.4% of those were observed once. Of the sample, less than 9% is held by the ten largest clones. The treatment or condition label, read with the paper, signifies: allogeneic hematopoietic cell transplantation with graft depleted of TCRalphabeta T cells and CD19 B cells.

The sample consisted of PBMCs, taken before TCRalphabeta/CD19-depleted stem cell transplant. These receptors originate from a boy younger than two with acute myeloid leukemia, due to receive a stem cell transplant.

This clonotype came up many times. The chain has TRBV25-1 and TRBJ1-2; D unclear. Per germline, CDR1 MGHDK and CDR2 SYGVNS. Trimming stripped 7 bases from V and 10 bases from J, with 13 bases between. The CDR3 spans 11 residues. CDR3 amino acids: CASTEGNDYTF. The DNA of the CDR3 is TGTGCCAGCACGGAAGGCAATGACTACACCTTC.

At least ten counts were recorded for this clonotype. Here the CDR3 reads CASTPSQGIYEQYF. The DNA for the CDR3 is TGTGCCAGCACTCCTTCCCAGGGTATCTACGAGCAGTACTTC. The rearrangement joins TRBV6-1 to TRBJ2-7; a possible D gene is TRBD1 (5 bases). The CDR3 is 14 residues long. V lost 7 bases, J lost 3 bases, and 16 bases lay in between. CDR1 MNHNS and CDR2 SASEGT come from the germline V gene.

V and J are TRBV2 and TRBJ2-7, with D possibly TRBD1 on 5 matching bases. Germline V gives CDR1 SNHLY, CDR2 FYNNEI. The CDR3 loop spans 14 amino acids. Trimming stripped 4 bases from V and 2 bases from J, with 12 bases between. The CDR3 coding sequence is TGTGCCAGCAGTGCCCCTTCACAGGCCTACGAGCAGTACTTC. Residues: CASSAPSQAYEQYF.

This clonotype was picked up many times. The gene calls are TRBV11-2 and TRBJ2-3, with D possibly TRBD2 on 6 matching bases. Trimming removed 6 bases at V and 1 base at J, with 17 bases between. In germline, CDR1 is SGHAT, CDR2 FQNNGV. There are 16 residues in the CDR3. CDR3 in amino acids: CASSLRLGLGTDTQYF. Here the CDR3 DNA reads TGTGCCAGCAGTTTAAGACTAGGACTGGGCACAGATACGCAGTATTTT.

This clonotype was detected many times. The chain is built from TRBV11-2 and TRBJ2-2, with no clear D. Germline V CDR1 and CDR2: SGHAT, FQNNGV. V lost 3 bases and J 5 bases, leaving 10 bases between the germline ends. The CDR3 sequence is 14 residues long. The CDR3 region is CASSFPPGTGELFF. The DNA for the CDR3 is TGTGCCAGCAGCTTTCCCCCCGGTACCGGGGAGCTGTTTTTT.

Of note for this clonotype: A clone one base away is much larger, so this may be a read error. The chain joins TRBV28 to TRBJ1-5, with D possibly being TRBD1 (5 bases). From germline, CDR1 is MDHEN and CDR2 SYDVKM. This CDR3 spans 16 amino acids. The CDR3 sequence: CASTLWALEGYQPQHF. DNA for the CDR3: TGTGCCAGCACTTTATGGGCCCTGGAGGGGTATCAGCCCCAGCATTTT. Drawing the rest from reference TRBV28 and TRBJ1-5, the complete variable domain is DVKVTQSSRYLVKRTGEKVFLECVQDMDHENMFWYRQDPGLGLRLIYFSYDVKMKEKGDIPEGYSVSREKKERFSLILESASTNQTSMYLCASTLWALEGYQPQHFGDGTRLSIL.

This clonotype was picked up many times. Given a much more abundant clone one base away, this may be a read error. The chain employs TRBV5-1 and TRBJ2-5, with TRBD2 as a possible D gene (5 bases). Germline CDR1 is SGHRS and CDR2 is YFSETQ. This CDR3 spans 14 amino acids. The CDR3 DNA sequence: TGCGCCATCAGCGTCGAAGCGGTCCAAGAGACCCAGTACTTC. Protein: CAISVEAVQETQYF. Full variable domain (rest looked up from reference TRBV5-1 and TRBJ2-5): KAGVTQTPRYLIKTRGQQVTLSCSPISGHRSVSWYQQTPGQGLQFLFEYFSETQRNKGNFPGRFSGRQFSNSRSEMNVSTLELGDSALYLCAISVEAVQETQYFGPGTRLLVL.

This clonotype came up many times. V usage is TRBV12-3 or TRBV12-4 and J usage is TRBJ2-1; 7 bases are a match to TRBD1. J gave up 0 bases and V 5 bases, and 4 bases lay outside the gene matches. The CDR3 is 15 amino acids. The CDR3 spells CASSGDRDSYNEQFF. As DNA, the CDR3 is TGTGCCAGCAGTGGTGACAGGGACTCCTACAATGAGCAGTTCTTC.

Many counts were recorded for this clonotype. The CDR3 DNA sequence: TGTGCCAGCAGTTATTCGGCGGGAGTAGGCGAGCAGTACTTC. This encodes CASSYSAGVGEQYF. The V gene is TRBV6-2 or TRBV6-3, the J gene TRBJ2-7; TRBD2 agrees at 7 bases. V lost 3 bases and J lost 6; bases outside the gene matches: 8. The CDR3 totals 14 residues. Germline CDR1 is MNHEY and CDR2 is SVGEGT.

This clonotype was seen repeatedly, ten times or more. This chain links TRBV7-3 with TRBJ2-3; 7 bases map to TRBD1. This CDR3 contains 16 residues. Germline loops: CDR1 SGHTA, CDR2 FQGTGA. V lost 2 bases to trimming and J lost 1 base; unmatched junction nucleotides: 6. The chain's CDR3 is CASSLQQGFGTDTQYF. As DNA, the CDR3 is TGTGCCAGCAGCTTACAACAGGGGTTCGGCACAGATACGCAGTATTTT. Looking up the rest from reference TRBV7-3 and TRBJ2-3 gives the full variable domain: GAGVSQTPSNKVTEKGKYVELRCDPISGHTALYWYRQSLGQGPEFLIYFQGTGAADDSGLPNDRFFAVRPEGSVSTLKIQRTERGDSAVYLCASSLQQGFGTDTQYFGPGTRLTVL.

The chain is built from TRBV20-1 and TRBJ1-5; D gene uncertain. CDR1 and CDR2 from the germline V gene are DFQATT and SNEGSKA (reference sequence). The germline V and J ends were trimmed by 1 base and 2 bases, with 12 bases remaining between them. This CDR3 contains 15 residues. The CDR3 loop is CSARVPLDGNQPQHF. The DNA of the CDR3 is TGCAGTGCTAGAGTCCCTCTGGATGGCAATCAGCCCCAGCATTTT.

The chain uses TRBV12-3 or TRBV12-4 and TRBJ2-7, with D tentatively TRBD1 (6 bases). Trimming took off 5 bases at V and 1 base at J, with 15 bases between the two ends. The length of the CDR3 is 15 residues. The CDR3 bases are TGTGCCAGCAGTCAATACAGGGTCTTGTCCTACGAGCAGTACTTC. This sequence encodes CASSQYRVLSYEQYF.

This clonotype was seen a single time. A much larger clone lies a single base off, so this may be a read error. The V call is TRBV28, the J call TRBJ2-3, with D uncertain. The CDR3 length is 11 residues. Germline values: CDR1 MDHEN, CDR2 SYDVKM. The CDR3 region is CSSNWADTQYF. CDR3 nucleotides: TGTTCCAGCAATTGGGCAGATACGCAGTATTTT.

In its sample, this clonotype was seen many times. CDR3: CASSYPSLEGAGADTQYF. CDR3 nucleotide sequence: TGTGCCAGCAGTTACCCTTCGTTGGAGGGGGCGGGAGCAGATACGCAGTATTTT. V is TRBV12-3 or TRBV12-4 and J is TRBJ2-3; D tentatively reads TRBD1 or TRBD2 (7 bases each). The CDR3 runs 18 residues. Between the trimmed V and J ends, which lost 4 bases and 4 bases, there was a span of 24 bases.

This clonotype has a count of ten or more. The chain combines TRBV20-1 with TRBJ2-3; weak D call: TRBD1 (6 bases). The germline V gene encodes CDR1 DFQATT and CDR2 SNEGSKA (reference sequence). This CDR3 is built from 15 residues. The ends were cut back, 0 bases at V and 2 bases at J, with 12 bases in the middle. CDR3 DNA sequence: TGCAGTGCTAGAGATAGGGACACATCCACAGATACGCAGTATTTT. Translating gives CSARDRDTSTDTQYF.

This clonotype was recorded at least ten times. The V and J genes are TRBV4-2 and TRBJ2-5; the D gene could be TRBD1 or TRBD2 (6 bases each). The CDR3 is 18 amino acids. The V and J ends lost 0 bases and 5 bases respectively, with 22 bases between them. CDR1 LGHNA and CDR2 YNFKEQ come from the germline V gene. CDR3 in DNA: TGTGCCAGCAGCCAAGATCCCGTGAGAAAACTAGGGGGGGAGACCCAGTACTTC. Amino acid sequence: CASSQDPVRKLGGETQYF.

This clonotype was detected ten times or more. The rearrangement links TRBV28 to TRBJ2-1, with TRBD1 matching over 9 bases. Germline V gives CDR1 MDHEN, CDR2 SYDVKM. V shed 2 bases and J 10 bases; nucleotides not matched to a gene: 12. This CDR3 has 16 residues. CDR3 residues: CASSLLGTGRKGEQFF. CDR3 DNA sequence: TGTGCCAGCAGTTTACTAGGGACAGGGAGAAAGGGGGAGCAGTTCTTC.